Listed below are T cell receptor beta chains from one sample, sequenced in a study of low-dose radiotherapy and immunotherapy resistance in tumors. From the reads, TCRdb called clonotypes with MiXCR, one entry per CDR3 protein. The data hold about 30,000 distinct CDR3 sequences, with about 53% observed a single time. The material sequenced was PBMCs, taken after low-dose radiotherapy plus immunotherapy. These TCRs come from a male donor with gallbladder cancer. The CDR3 runs from the conserved cysteine through the conserved F or W. A D gene is named only where the DNA matches it firmly. Size values are once, few and many counts, or a class for expanded clones, and some rows have none.

v_gene	j_gene	d_gene	abundance	CDR3aa	CDR3nt
TRBV7-9	TRBJ2-7	TRBD2	medium-sized	CASSLVLAGDPEYF	TGTGCCAGCAGCTTAGTACTAGCGGGGGATCCTGAGTACTTC
TRBV5-4	TRBJ2-6	-	-	CASSSRGQFSGANVLTF	TGTGCCAGCAGCTCGCGGGGACAATTCTCTGGGGCCAACGTCCTGACTTTC
TRBV7-2	TRBJ2-5	-	many	CASSLRGTTYRETQYF	TGTGCCAGCAGCTTACGAGGGACAACCTATCGGGAGACCCAGTACTTC
TRBV28	TRBJ2-5	TRBD2	-	CASSSSGRAGETQYF	TGTGCCAGCAGCTCTAGCGGGAGGGCCGGGGAGACCCAGTACTTC
TRBV6-2/TRBV6-3	TRBJ1-6	TRBD1	medium-sized	CASSYSTGVNSPLHF	TGTGCCAGCAGTTACTCGACAGGGGTTAATTCACCCCTCCACTTT
TRBV5-4	TRBJ2-1	-	-	CASNDGVQTYDEQFF	TGTGCCAGCAACGATGGAGTGCAGACTTACGATGAGCAGTTCTTC
TRBV29-1	TRBJ2-3	-	many	CSVEVWATDTQYF	TGCAGCGTTGAAGTATGGGCCACAGATACGCAGTATTTT
TRBV5-1	TRBJ2-3	TRBD1	-	CASSPLDRGRTDTQYF	TGCGCCAGCAGCCCTTTAGACAGGGGAAGAACAGATACGCAGTATTTT
TRBV28	TRBJ2-3	TRBD2	-	CASTKSGRLLDTQYF	TGTGCCAGTACAAAAAGCGGGAGGCTTCTAGATACGCAGTATTTT
TRBV20-1	TRBJ1-6	TRBD1	many	CSAKTDTGAPLHF	TGCAGTGCTAAGACGGACACAGGGGCACCCCTCCACTTT
TRBV20-1	TRBJ1-6	TRBD1	once	CSARGRTGGNSPLHF	TGCAGTGCTAGAGGAAGGACAGGAGGGAATTCACCCCTCCACTTT
TRBV29-1	TRBJ2-5	TRBD1	-	CSTNDRGQETQYF	TGCAGCACCAACGACAGGGGCCAAGAGACCCAGTACTTC
TRBV7-2	TRBJ1-4	-	many	CASSFYLETGEKLFF	TGTGCCAGCAGCTTTTATCTAGAGACAGGTGAAAAACTGTTTTTT
TRBV9	TRBJ2-5	-	-	CASSVDPAAALETQYF	TGTGCCAGCAGCGTAGACCCCGCTGCCGCTTTGGAGACCCAGTACTTC
TRBV6-5	TRBJ2-5	-	-	CASSQAWETQYF	TGTGCCAGCAGTCAGGCCTGGGAGACCCAGTACTTC
TRBV3-1	TRBJ2-7	-	-	CASSPLGQRSYEQYF	TGTGCCAGCAGCCCCCTCGGACAACGCTCCTACGAGCAGTACTTC
TRBV3-1	TRBJ2-7	-	-	CASSQAGYEQYF	TGTGCCAGCAGCCAAGCGGGGTACGAGCAGTACTTC
TRBV6-5	TRBJ2-7	TRBD2	-	CASRPTSVGTYEQYF	TGTGCCAGCAGGCCGACTAGCGTAGGGACTTACGAGCAGTACTTC
TRBV18	TRBJ2-3	-	few	CASSTYGVASTDTQYF	TGTGCCAGCTCGACTTACGGGGTGGCTAGCACAGATACGCAGTATTTT
TRBV12-3/TRBV12-4	TRBJ1-2	TRBD1	few	CASSGGRGTGPDYGYTF	TGTGCCAGCAGTGGCGGGCGAGGGACAGGGCCGGACTATGGCTACACCTTC
TRBV28	TRBJ1-5	-	medium-sized	CASSLNGNQPQHF	TGTGCCAGCAGTTTGAACGGCAATCAGCCCCAGCATTTT
TRBV5-3	TRBJ1-2	TRBD1	-	CASSAGQVTIYGYTF	TGTGCCAGCAGTGCCGGACAGGTGACCATCTATGGCTACACCTTC
TRBV5-1	TRBJ2-1	-	few	CASSLDYAGYEQFF	TGCGCCAGCAGCTTGGATTATGCGGGCTATGAGCAGTTCTTC
TRBV1	TRBJ1-5	-	many	CASSAGTGYQPQHF	TGCGCCAGCAGCGCCGGGACAGGATATCAGCCCCAGCATTTT
TRBV23-1	TRBJ2-1	-	-	CASSLSSPRIYNEQFF	TGCGCCAGCAGTCTGAGTAGCCCACGGATCTACAATGAGCAGTTCTTC
TRBV7-3	TRBJ2-2	-	few	CASSAGTGELFF	TGTGCCAGCAGCGCGGGAACCGGGGAGCTGTTTTTT
TRBV19	TRBJ2-4	-	-	CASSLGSKNIQYF	TGTGCCAGTAGTTTGGGTTCCAAAAACATTCAGTACTTC
TRBV2	TRBJ1-5	-	many	CASKFGGNQPQHF	TGTGCCAGCAAATTCGGCGGCAATCAGCCCCAGCATTTT
TRBV5-5	TRBJ1-3	-	-	CASSLAPQGIGNTIYF	TGTGCCAGCAGCTTGGCCCCACAGGGTATTGGAAACACCATATATTTT
TRBV19	TRBJ1-5	TRBD1	-	CASSTGGQGFYRSNQPQHF	TGTGCCAGTAGTACAGGTGGACAGGGCTTCTACCGGAGCAATCAGCCCCAGCATTTT
TRBV20-1	TRBJ2-5	TRBD2	many	CSAGGGAGTQYF	TGCAGTGCCGGCGGGGGGGCGGGGACCCAGTACTTC
TRBV5-1	TRBJ2-7	-	-	CVSSVDRTYEQYF	TGCGTCAGCAGCGTGGACCGCACCTACGAGCAGTACTTC
TRBV20-1	TRBJ2-1	-	-	CSARDPGGGRDNEQFF	TGCAGTGCTAGAGATCCAGGAGGGGGTAGGGACAATGAGCAGTTCTTC
TRBV28	TRBJ2-7	-	once	CASSLWGVHYEQYF	TGTGCCAGCAGTTTATGGGGGGTCCACTACGAGCAGTACTTC
TRBV6-6	TRBJ2-7	TRBD1	many	CASSRGQGVSYEQYF	TGTGCCAGCAGTAGGGGACAGGGGGTTTCCTACGAGCAGTACTTC
TRBV5-8	TRBJ2-2	TRBD1	-	CASSLVTGVSGELFF	TGTGCCAGCAGCTTGGTTACAGGGGTGTCCGGGGAGCTGTTTTTT
TRBV6-8	TRBJ2-6	-	-	CASAPPGAGANVLTF	TGTGCCAGCGCGCCTCCAGGGGCTGGGGCCAACGTCCTGACTTTC
TRBV7-2	TRBJ2-5	TRBD2	-	CASSLTGTLAVQGTQYF	TGTGCCAGCAGCTTAACTGGGACGCTAGCGGTCCAAGGGACCCAGTACTTC
TRBV3-1	TRBJ2-2	-	-	CASSRGVGGPGELFF	TGTGCCAGCAGTAGGGGGGTGGGAGGACCCGGGGAGCTGTTTTTT
TRBV2	TRBJ2-1	TRBD2	medium-sized	CASTIRRAGGYNEQFF	TGTGCCAGCACAATTCGTCGGGCGGGAGGCTACAATGAGCAGTTCTTC